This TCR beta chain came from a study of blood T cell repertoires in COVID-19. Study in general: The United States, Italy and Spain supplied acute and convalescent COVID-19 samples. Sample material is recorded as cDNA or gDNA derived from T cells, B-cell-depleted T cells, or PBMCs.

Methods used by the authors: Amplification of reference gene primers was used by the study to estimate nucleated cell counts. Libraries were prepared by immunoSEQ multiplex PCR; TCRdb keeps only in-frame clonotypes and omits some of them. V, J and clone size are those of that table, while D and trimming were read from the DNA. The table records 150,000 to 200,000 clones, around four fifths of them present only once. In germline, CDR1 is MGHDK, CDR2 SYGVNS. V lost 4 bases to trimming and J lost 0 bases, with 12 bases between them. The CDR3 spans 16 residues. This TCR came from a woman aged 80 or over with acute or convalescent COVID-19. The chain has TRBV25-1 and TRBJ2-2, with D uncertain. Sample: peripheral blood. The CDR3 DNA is TGTGCCAGCAGTGCCACCCGTGTAGCGAACACCGGGGAGCTGTTTTTT. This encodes CASSATRVANTGELFF.